The text below deals with one TCR beta chain. This clone was counted only a few times. Its antigen specificity is not known. No per-base quality is available; no much larger clone lies one base away. In total, 630 or so healthy bone marrow donors made up the cohort. Cohort members were all nominally healthy when sampled, although unrecorded immune exposures were likely present. The donor was CMV seropositive and was included in the group of 289 seropositive cohort members. A peripheral blood sample was provided by each donor, and peripheral blood mononuclear cells were used for TCR beta sequencing. Genomic DNA was extracted from the blood cell samples with the Qiagen DNeasy Blood Extraction Kit. The sample is drawn from a study of cytomegalovirus exposure and HLA in healthy donors (dated by TCRdb to the late 2010s). In terms of the full investigation: In an earlier analysis of some 610 of the donors, less than 350 Gb of sequence data and about 110 million unique TCR beta sequences from roughly 180 million T cells were reported. Across 398 genotyped donors of the cohort, an average of 235,054 unique TCR beta nucleotide sequences per donor were sequenced, and 15% to 20% of those sequences were non-productive. A separate validation cohort of some 130 different subjects was used in addition to the roughly 640-subject first cohort. The study was designed to test whether signatures of past pathogen exposure could be identified by cataloging public T cell receptors. Alongside the repertoire data, information on donor age, sex, ethnicity and CMV serostatus was compiled. An early release covering roughly 600 HLA-typed donors comprised about 310 gigabases of sequencing data and around 80 million unique TCR sequences. Genome-wide SNP genotypes for about 60% of the roughly 700 donors were used in a later genetic analysis, which treated that subset as a discovery cohort. To predict cytomegalovirus infection status, the study combined high-throughput TCR immunosequencing, statistical association of individual TCRs with disease status, and machine learning. Four to six DR-DQ haplotypes were handled as single units for association and clustering, since linkage in the cohort was strong. Of the 300 to 500 genotyped donors, roughly 76% were placed in the genetic ancestry cluster associated with self-reported Caucasian donors. Class I and class II HLA loci were covered by the typing at four-digit resolution. The number of typed donors differed by locus: 629-630 for A, B, C, DRB1 and DQB1; some 540 for DQA1; over 600 for DPA1; and about 470 for DPB1. In an earlier analysis of roughly 580 of the donors, high-throughput TCR beta sequencing was used to judge whether each TCR beta V gene segment behaved as functional or pseudogenic. The study used immunosequencing to profile the T cell repertoires of hundreds of subjects and linked those repertoires to cytomegalovirus serostatus. All discovery cohort repertoires had been generated using a single sequencing platform. Rather than using new phenotypic data, the later analysis identified candidate immune exposures from TCR beta sequences and from how often those sequences occurred across donors. To study patterns of TCR occurrence, a later analysis re-analyzed previously published TCR beta repertoires from 666 donors and added high-resolution HLA genotyping. Results and caveats for the whole study, not just this receptor: The study listed 164 TCR beta chains as associated with cytomegalovirus. In an earlier analysis of several hundred of the donors, most TCR beta V segments were observed in productive rearrangements about 90% or about 30% of the time, broadly matching IMGT annotations. Because HLA typing was unavailable for some donors at each locus, only the typed subset was used in association tests. Compared with the approximately 700-donor mean, donors in an Asian-associated ancestry cluster had fewer N-insertions in productive TCRs, according to a later genetic analysis. Most CMV-associated TCR beta chains appeared to be HLA-restricted in a later analysis, and the HLA associations seemed to be driven largely by CMV exposure. A cluster of highly shared sequence variants was judged likely to represent a technical artifact of the sequencing pipeline. In a later analysis, TCR association rates were found to vary across HLA loci, with the most associated TCRs seen for DRB1 alleles and the fewest for HLA-C alleles. Because counts were too low, around 18 rarely observed V segments, including chromosome 9 orphons, were left out of the earlier analysis of 500 to 750 of the donors. The classifier was reported to diagnose cytomegalovirus status with high specificity and sensitivity in both the original and validation cohorts. A later analysis found that HLA-associated TCR beta chains were more clonally expanded and had lower generation probabilities than equally common non-associated chains. Strong co-occurrence of HLA alleles, especially DR and DQ, made assigning TCR associations to individual alleles difficult. According to the authors, the approach could potentially be generalized to other disease states and immunological phenotypes. Three of the identified cytomegalovirus-associated TCR beta chains were confirmed in vitro to be specific for cytomegalovirus antigens. In this cohort, only TCR beta chains were sequenced, and detectable features were limited by the absence of alpha or paired-chain data. A further reported finding was that TCR beta sequences accurately predicted the HLA-A and HLA-B alleles for most subjects in the first cohort. CMV serostatus was the only immune exposure information available for the cohort. Most TCR sequences were observed very rarely across donors, whereas some public TCRs were present in many individuals. The 87-base-pair reads could not distinguish some IMGT-functional V segments, including TRBV6-2 and TRBV6-3, so those segments were excluded. Correlated functional status among segregating V segments might be attributable to linkage disequilibrium, but an unknown experimental factor could not be ruled out. In a later genetic analysis, a missense DCLRE1C variant was associated with V-gene and J-gene trimming of TCR beta chains, and the association was replicated in an independent cohort. A later analysis reported that several top co-occurrence clusters appeared linked to parvovirus B19, influenza, CMV and Epstein-Barr virus. Specific HLA alleles were associated with roughly 16,000 TCR beta sequences at a false discovery rate of 0.05 in a later analysis. Presence/absence analyses assumed roughly uniform sequencing depth across donors, an assumption that may not hold.

V loses 0 bases of germline sequence and J loses 0 bases, and the interval between the two ends is 7 bases. In the germline V gene, CDR1 corresponds to SGHAT and CDR2 to FQNNGV. The CDR3, from cysteine to phenylalanine, totals 15 residues. CDR3 DNA is the only sequence kept; it has 45 bases, read in frame from the first base. The library was prepared using the immunoSEQ multiplex PCR assay. For the multiplex PCR, a mixture combining 60 forward primers for TCR Vbeta segments and 13 reverse primers for TCR Jbeta segments was used. The CDR3 region of rearranged TCR beta genes was amplified from genomic DNA by a multiplex PCR assay. The amplified TCR beta libraries were sequenced on the Illumina HiSeq System as 87-base-pair reads. Under the source paper's analysis protocol: A later analysis counted some 80 million unique TCR beta chains across the 550 to 700 repertoires, and 10 million to 11 million of these chains were shared by at least two donors. A nearest-neighbor algorithm error-corrected the raw reads and collapsed the reads into unique sequences, merging closely related sequences to remove PCR and sequencing errors. To assign V, D and J gene segments, CDR3 sequences were aligned to IMGT reference sequences. For a sequence to be retained, a match of at least six nucleotides to both a V gene segment and a J gene segment was required. A rearrangement was called productive if the CDR3 had no stop codons and remained in frame with V and J, and every other rearrangement was called non-productive. CDR3 was defined according to IMGT convention as the region running from the second conserved V-encoded cysteine to the conserved J-encoded phenylalanine. In an earlier analysis of more than 550 of the donors, sequences lacking an unambiguous match to a single V gene segment were excluded. In an earlier analysis of a few hundred of the donors, a V segment was called functional when productive rearrangements were above 56.7%, and segregating when the standard deviation between donors exceeded 5%. To diagnose cytomegalovirus status from the catalog of TCR beta chain sequences, a statistical classification framework was built. In a later analysis, TCR nucleotide sequences were compared against IMGT/GENE-DB human TR gene sequences so that V and J genes could be assigned. In a later analysis, CDR3 sequences and most-parsimonious VDJ recombination scenarios were assigned using the TCRdist pipeline. In a later analysis, each TCR beta chain was defined by its CDR3 amino acid sequence together with its V-gene family, and reads lacking a unique V-gene family were excluded. A later analysis removed 450 to 600 highly shared, low-generation-probability nucleotide sequences to deal with suspected cross-contamination and a sequencing artifact. A later analysis calculated a clonal expansion index for each public chain from normalized within-repertoire ranks of inferred template counts. In a later analysis, generation probabilities were computed with a VDJ recombination model fitted to out-of-frame rearrangements, and the resulting probabilities were checked against IGoR. In a later analysis, hypergeometric tests were used to score TCR-TCR, TCR-HLA and TCR-CMV co-occurrence, with a repertoire-size bias correction applied to TCR pairs. A later analysis estimated false discovery rates by permuting HLA or CMV assignments 20 times. In a later analysis, co-occurring TCRs were grouped with DBSCAN, and TCRdist sequence similarity was added when clustering was performed within HLA-allele-positive subsets. Co-occurrence clustering excluded repertoires with fewer than 30,000 or more than 120,000 public chains, plus five with anomalous nucleotide sharing. TCRdb stores this immuneACCESS table with in-frame sequences only. Part of the clones is absent; in the studies checked, under half of the shortfall reflects unresolved V genes, and no reason is known for the rest. V and J calls and clone size are as listed in that table; D and trimming were resolved from the DNA. For this sample there are approximately 110,000 clones; just under 75% appear just once. Together, the top ten hold 4% to 5.5% of the sample.

The receptor comes from a man in his 60s in good health and CMV-seropositive. The chain uses TRBV11-2 and TRBJ2-3; possibly the D gene is TRBD2, per 6 matching bases. The sample was PBMCs. The sequenced DNA: TGTGCCAGCAGCTTAGATGGACTAAGCACAGATACGCAGTATTTT. Its protein product is CASSLDGLSTDTQYF.